This T cell receptor (beta chain) was captured by sequencing in a study of OX40 agonist ivuxolimab in advanced cancers. Study-wide background: Cohort: roughly 79% men, mean age approximately 66, aged roughly 23 to 90.

TCRdb keeps only in-frame clones here, not all; method: immunoSEQ multiplex PCR. This sample has about 69,000 clones, with 85% to 90% found just once. V was clipped by 4 bases and J by 7 bases, with 14 bases between them. The CDR3 spans 13 residues. The germline V gene encodes CDR1 LGHNA and CDR2 YSLEER. About this clone itself: As yet, its antigen is unknown.

Regarding the study as a whole: The investigators did not determine what antigen specificity the expanded peripheral T cells had.

The receptor comes from an adult with an advanced solid tumor such as melanoma, head and neck, liver or kidney cancer. J is TRBJ2-7 and V is TRBV4-3, with unresolved D. The source material was CD4+ or CD8+ T cells sorted from blood, sampled in a trial of the OX40 agonist ivuxolimab. This CDR3 reads CASSPEVLREQYF. The CDR3 DNA is TGCGCCAGCAGCCCCGAGGTCCTTAGGGAGCAGTACTTC.